This is a list of T cell receptor beta chains from one sample in a study of identical twins. TCRdb called the 5' RACE reads again in MiXCR, with one record for every CDR3 protein. The table lists under 350,000 distinct CDR3 sequences, 8.5% to 9.5% of them singletons, with about 7.1% in the top ten. These same data were also listed under a study on yellow fever vaccine responses in identical twins.

The sample consisted of CD8+ T cells sorted from blood. Source of these receptors: a woman between 18 and 30 years old in good health. CDR3s include the opening cysteine and the closing phenylalanine or tryptophan. The D gene is left open where the match is weak. Rows give clone size only sometimes, using once, few, many, or a class for an expanded clone.

>-|TRBV6-2/TRBV6-3|TRBJ1-2|-
CASWGGDQTDDPNYGYTF
TGTGCCAGCTGGGGGGGTGACCAGACTGACGACCCTAACTATGGCTACACCTTC
>TRBD2|TRBV5-1|TRBJ2-3|few
CASSDGLAGRVTDTQYF
TGCGCCAGCAGCGACGGACTAGCGGGTAGGGTCACAGATACGCAGTATTTT
>-|TRBV5-1|TRBJ1-5|many
CASSPETEAVSQPQHF
TGCGCCAGCAGCCCCGAAACAGAAGCGGTTTCCCAGCCCCAGCATTTT
>-|TRBV5-6|TRBJ2-7|few
CASSHPGVTSYEQYF
TGTGCCAGCAGCCACCCCGGGGTCACCTCCTACGAGCAGTACTTC
>-|TRBV20-1|TRBJ2-7|few
CSARDQRDTHYEQYF
TGCAGTGCTAGAGATCAAAGGGACACCCACTACGAGCAGTACTTC
>-|TRBV6-6|TRBJ1-1|-
CASTPWDTEAFF
TGTGCCAGCACTCCCTGGGACACTGAAGCTTTCTTT
>-|TRBV28|TRBJ2-5|few
CASSLSVRGSQETQYF
TGTGCCAGCAGTTTATCTGTAAGGGGCAGCCAAGAGACCCAGTACTTC
>-|TRBV6-5|TRBJ2-2|many
CASSYGDTGELFF
TGTGCCAGCAGTTACGGGGACACCGGGGAGCTGTTTTTT
>TRBD2|TRBV7-9|TRBJ2-7|-
CASSPPGIGRADEQYF
TGTGCCAGCAGCCCGCCGGGTATCGGGAGGGCCGACGAGCAGTACTTC
>TRBD2|TRBV28|TRBJ2-5|-
CVSSFALAGGGDQETQYF
TGTGTCAGCAGTTTCGCCCTAGCGGGAGGCGGTGACCAAGAGACCCAGTACTTC
>TRBD2|TRBV20-1|TRBJ2-1|-
CSARTSDDLINEQFF
TGCAGTGCTAGAACTAGCGATGACCTTATCAATGAGCAGTTCTTC
>-|TRBV6-1|TRBJ2-1|-
CASSKLAIPHEQFF
TGTGCCAGCAGTAAACTAGCAATTCCGCATGAGCAGTTCTTC
>-|TRBV5-1|TRBJ1-5|-
CASSPGPPNQPQHF
TGCGCCAGCAGCCCCGGGCCTCCGAATCAGCCCCAGCATTTT
>TRBD1|TRBV7-9|TRBJ1-3|many
CASSRTGGGNTIYF
TGTGCCAGCAGTCGGACAGGGGGAGGAAACACCATATATTTT
>-|TRBV28|TRBJ1-1|-
CASSLEGASMNTEAFF
TGTGCCAGCAGTTTAGAGGGTGCTTCCATGAACACTGAAGCTTTCTTT
>-|TRBV9|TRBJ1-2|few
CASSDGGSYYGYTF
TGTGCCAGCAGCGACGGGGGGTCATACTATGGCTACACCTTC
>TRBD2|TRBV7-9|TRBJ2-3|many
CASSSIAGAGTDTQYF
TGTGCCAGCAGCTCTATAGCGGGAGCAGGGACAGATACGCAGTATTTT
>-|TRBV5-6|TRBJ2-3|-
CASSFGAAGQLDTQYF
TGTGCCAGCAGCTTTGGGGCTGCGGGCCAATTAGATACGCAGTATTTT
>-|TRBV24-1|TRBJ2-3|many
CAIREGGTDTQYF
TGTGCCATACGGGAAGGAGGGACAGATACGCAGTATTTT
>-|TRBV2|TRBJ2-3|-
CAISLAVHGEPPGTDTQYF
TGTGCCATCAGTTTAGCTGTCCACGGGGAACCGCCGGGCACAGATACGCAGTATTTT
>-|TRBV7-8|TRBJ2-7|many
CASSLRTQYEQYF
TGTGCCAGCAGCCTCAGAACACAGTACGAGCAGTACTTC
>TRBD1|TRBV9|TRBJ2-5|-
CASSTTTGFETQYF
TGTGCCAGCAGCACGACGACAGGGTTTGAGACCCAGTACTTC
>-|TRBV4-3|TRBJ2-5|-
CASSQDLTAETQYF
TGCGCCAGCAGCCAAGATTTAACAGCGGAGACCCAGTACTTC
>-|TRBV6-2/TRBV6-3|TRBJ2-7|many
CASSDDILLTYEQYF
TGTGCCAGCAGTGATGACATTCTCCTTACCTACGAGCAGTACTTC
>-|TRBV12-3/TRBV12-4|TRBJ2-3|many
CASSFRLAASTDTQYF
TGTGCCAGCAGTTTCCGCTTAGCCGCTAGCACAGATACGCAGTATTTT
>-|TRBV29-1|TRBJ2-5|many
CSVEDLVEGETQYF
TGCAGCGTTGAAGATCTCGTGGAGGGGGAGACCCAGTACTTC
>-|TRBV27|TRBJ2-1|many
CASSLNGGEQFF
TGTGCCAGCAGTCTCAACGGGGGTGAGCAGTTCTTC
>-|TRBV10-3|TRBJ2-5|few
CAISEVAGGQETQYF
TGTGCCATCAGTGAGGTCGCAGGAGGCCAAGAGACCCAGTACTTC
>-|TRBV5-1|TRBJ2-3|many
CASSTPGALGSGYTDTQYF
TGCGCCAGCAGTACCCCCGGAGCCTTAGGGAGTGGGTACACAGATACGCAGTATTTT
>-|TRBV7-9|TRBJ2-2|many
CASSKTGFGNTGELFF
TGTGCCAGCAGTAAAACAGGTTTCGGTAACACCGGGGAGCTGTTTTTT
>TRBD1|TRBV29-1|TRBJ2-2|many
CSVHTGQGFTGELFF
TGCAGCGTCCATACCGGACAGGGTTTCACCGGGGAGCTGTTTTTT
>TRBD2|TRBV27|TRBJ2-3|few
CASSPGLAVLTDTQYF
TGTGCCAGCAGTCCAGGACTAGCGGTTCTGACAGATACGCAGTATTTT
>-|TRBV7-9|TRBJ2-1|-
CASSLIIQATYNEQFF
TGTGCCAGCAGCTTAATTATACAGGCTACCTACAATGAGCAGTTCTTC
>TRBD1|TRBV10-3|TRBJ1-1|-
CAISESRGQGTEAFF
TGTGCCATCAGTGAGTCTCGTGGACAGGGCACTGAAGCTTTCTTT
>-|TRBV12-3/TRBV12-4|TRBJ2-1|many
CASSSGQTGQFF
TGTGCCAGCAGTTCCGGCCAGACGGGGCAGTTCTTC
>TRBD2|TRBV11-1|TRBJ2-3|many
CASSLGHTRLAEPDTQYF
TGTGCCAGCAGCTTAGGCCACACTCGTCTAGCGGAACCAGATACGCAGTATTTT
>-|TRBV5-6|TRBJ2-3|many
CASSLVRVRAQYF
TGTGCCAGCAGCCTAGTGCGGGTCAGGGCGCAGTATTTT
>-|TRBV4-3|TRBJ2-3|few
CASSQARGLTDTQYF
TGCGCCAGCAGCCAAGCCAGGGGTCTCACAGATACGCAGTATTTT
>TRBD1|TRBV20-1|TRBJ1-1|-
CSATLRGRTEAFF
TGCAGTGCTACACTCAGGGGGCGAACTGAAGCTTTCTTT
>TRBD2|TRBV6-1|TRBJ2-1|-
CASTIAGGFGEQFF
TGTGCCAGCACCATAGCGGGAGGTTTTGGTGAGCAGTTCTTC
>TRBD1|TRBV27|TRBJ2-5|few
CASSPDRGRQETQYF
TGTGCCAGCAGTCCGGACAGGGGGCGGCAAGAGACCCAGTACTTC
>-|TRBV28|TRBJ2-7|few
CASRSRGPPLEQYF
TGTGCCAGCAGATCAAGGGGACCCCCACTCGAGCAGTACTTC
>-|TRBV15|TRBJ1-1|many
CATKEGFTEAFF
TGTGCCACGAAGGAGGGTTTCACTGAAGCTTTCTTT
>-|TRBV14|TRBJ2-2|-
CASSLQGPNTGELFF
TGTGCCAGCAGCCTACAGGGACCAAACACCGGGGAGCTGTTTTTT
>-|TRBV28|TRBJ1-4|-
CASRPPGPIKNEKLFF
TGTGCCAGCAGACCACCGGGACCGATAAAAAATGAAAAACTGTTTTTT
>-|TRBV14|TRBJ2-3|-
CASRSSGGVGFAAPDTQYF
TGTGCCAGCAGATCTTCCGGGGGCGTAGGTTTTGCGGCGCCAGATACGCAGTATTTT
>TRBD1|TRBV28|TRBJ2-1|many
CASSPQGVSYNEQFF
TGTGCCAGCTCCCCCCAGGGGGTCTCCTACAATGAGCAGTTCTTC
>-|TRBV5-1|TRBJ2-1|many
CASASNGGGEQFF
TGCGCCAGTGCCTCTAATGGGGGTGGGGAGCAGTTCTTC
>-|TRBV7-9|TRBJ1-5|-
CASSLVQGNQPQHF
TGTGCCAGCAGCTTAGTTCAGGGCAATCAGCCCCAGCATTTT
>-|TRBV28|TRBJ2-2|few
CASSLKGENTGELFF
TGTGCCAGCAGTTTAAAAGGGGAGAACACCGGGGAGCTGTTTTTT
>-|TRBV7-9|TRBJ2-7|-
CASSPRAAGSYEQYF
TGTGCCAGCAGCCCCCGGGCAGCGGGCTCCTACGAGCAGTACTTC
>TRBD2|TRBV6-2/TRBV6-3|TRBJ2-3|-
CASSGTSGSDTQYF
TGTGCCAGCAGTGGGACTAGCGGGAGTGATACGCAGTATTTT
>TRBD1|TRBV5-6|TRBJ2-3|-
CASSSPGTGGPDTQYF
TGTGCCAGCAGCTCCCCCGGGACAGGGGGCCCAGATACGCAGTATTTT
>-|TRBV4-3|TRBJ2-3|many
CASSQEVARGADTQYF
TGCGCCAGCAGCCAAGAAGTTGCCAGGGGTGCAGATACGCAGTATTTT
>-|TRBV10-3|TRBJ2-7|many
CAISDYIAESSYEQYF
TGTGCCATCAGTGATTATATAGCTGAAAGCTCCTACGAGCAGTACTTC
>-|TRBV2|TRBJ2-4|-
CVTDKDDATDYIQYF
TGTGTCACCGACAAAGACGACGCCACGGATTACATTCAGTACTTC
>TRBD2|TRBV12-3/TRBV12-4|TRBJ2-2|-
CASSLGLAGGNMNTGELFF
TGTGCCAGCAGTTTAGGACTAGCGGGGGGGAATATGAACACCGGGGAGCTGTTTTTT
>-|TRBV18|TRBJ2-7|many
CASSPPGVRDYEQYF
TGTGCCAGCTCACCACCAGGAGTCAGAGACTACGAGCAGTACTTC
>-|TRBV7-9|TRBJ2-1|-
CASSPSHVSDSNEQFF
TGTGCCAGCAGCCCCTCCCATGTGTCAGACTCTAATGAGCAGTTCTTC
>TRBD1|TRBV5-5|TRBJ2-7|-
CASSYGQGMGEQYF
TGTGCCAGCAGCTACGGACAGGGGATGGGCGAGCAGTACTTC